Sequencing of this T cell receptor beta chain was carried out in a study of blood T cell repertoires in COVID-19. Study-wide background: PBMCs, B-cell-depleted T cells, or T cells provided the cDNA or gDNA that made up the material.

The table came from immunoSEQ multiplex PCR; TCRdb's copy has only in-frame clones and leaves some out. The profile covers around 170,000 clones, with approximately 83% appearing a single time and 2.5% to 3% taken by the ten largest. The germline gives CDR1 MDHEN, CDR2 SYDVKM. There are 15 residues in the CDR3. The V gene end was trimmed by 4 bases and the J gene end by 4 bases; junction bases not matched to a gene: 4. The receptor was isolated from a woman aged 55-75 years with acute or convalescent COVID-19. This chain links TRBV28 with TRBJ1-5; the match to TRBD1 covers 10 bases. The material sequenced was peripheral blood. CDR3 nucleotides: TGTGCCAGCAGTTCGGGACAGGGGTGGAATCAGCCCCAGCATTTT. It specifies CASSSGQGWNQPQHF.